This is a list of T cell receptor beta chains from one sample in a study of cytomegalovirus exposure and HLA in healthy donors. Assay used: immunoSEQ multiplex PCR; TCRdb lists only in-frame clones, some missing. The sample includes roughly 120,000 clones, approximately 61% of them seen just once. The sample taken for sequencing was PBMCs. These receptors all stem from a man younger than 45 in good health and CMV-seropositive. The conserved cysteine and the conserved F or W are not part of the CDR3 here. A D gene is named only where the DNA matches it firmly.

j_call v_call cdr3_length d_call cdr3_aa
- TRBV7-8 14 - ASSSADYTSIYEQY
TRBJ2-3 TRBV10-3 14 TRBD2 ATGTSGRGSTDTQY
TRBJ2-5 TRBV2 12 TRBD2 ASSWTSGGETQY
TRBJ2-7 TRBV7-2 11 - ASSLQEYAEQY
TRBJ2-1 TRBV5-1 18 - ASSLGLLPGLGTRGDEQF
TRBJ2-1 TRBV5-1 17 TRBD2 ASSLALLGTSGCGYEQF
TRBJ1-3 TRBV9 11 - ASSPTLGNTIY
TRBJ2-3 TRBV28 13 TRBD1 ASRIGTEYTDTQY
TRBJ2-2 TRBV7-8 15 TRBD2 ASSSSLAGAFTGELF
TRBJ2-7 TRBV19 12 - ASSRTYSSHEQY
TRBJ2-3 TRBV7-3 13 - ASSRDRDSLDTQY
TRBJ2-7 TRBV4-1 15 TRBD2 ASSQVALIGRSYEQY
TRBJ1-3 TRBV29-1 11 - SGLLSRSHTIY
TRBJ1-5 TRBV9 13 - ASSVGLGGHQPQH
TRBJ1-1 TRBV9 11 - ASSVERQTEAF
TRBJ1-6 TRBV4-3 14 - ASSQAHSSYNSPLH
TRBJ2-2 TRBV28 11 TRBD1 AIKGTVTGELF
TRBJ1-4 TRBV4-1 14 TRBD1 ASSQGSGTGWEKLF
TRBJ2-1 TRBV6-1 14 - ASSEWSGFGGNRQF
TRBJ2-2 TRBV6-4 12 TRBD1 AIPGQANTGELF
TRBJ2-3 TRBV11-3 14 TRBD2 ASSAQLAGGPDTQY
TRBJ2-6 TRBV7-3 17 TRBD1 ASSTRTRDRESGANVLT
TRBJ2-2 TRBV7-3 14 TRBD1 ASSLAGTGYYGELF
TRBJ2-7 TRBV28 12 TRBD1 ASSLRVQGDRQY
TRBJ2-7 TRBV9 12 - ASSVGGQSYEQY
TRBJ1-2 TRBV13 11 - ASSHHRNYGYT
TRBJ2-7 TRBV2 13 TRBD1 ASRQKTGGSYEQY
TRBJ2-7 TRBV10-3 12 - AISRRGSAYEQY
TRBJ2-3 TRBV6-5 10 - ATSPGGDTQY
TRBJ2-1 TRBV28 14 - ASSPLPWAIYNEQF
TRBJ2-7 TRBV7-3 11 - ASSFGPSYEQY